The clone carrying this T cell receptor beta chain has a count of ten or more. Its antigen remains unidentified. CDR3 size: 16 residues. Germline loops: CDR1 SGHTA, CDR2 FQGNSA. V lost 1 base and J lost 8, with 18 bases in between. TCRdb re-derived calls from the 5' RACE reads in MiXCR, one entry per CDR3 protein. The table lists just over 300,000 distinct CDR3 sequences, less than 4.5% of them singletons. The data were taken from a study of T cells after yellow fever vaccination. Overall study findings and caveats: Weaker overall was a secondary response that nonetheless peaked faster, on day 5 versus 15. Among all clonotypes, a small share was observed in both CD4 and CD8 compartments.

The chain is built from TRBV7-2 and TRBJ2-1, with D possibly being TRBD1 or TRBD2 (5 bases each). This TCR was sampled from a man aged 18-30 years who received the YFV17D yellow fever vaccine. Sequences were derived from PBMCs, sampled on the day of the yellow fever booster vaccination. CDR3 nucleotide sequence: TGTGCCAGCAGCTTAGGAGCCTCGGCAGGGAGTGATGAGCAGTTCTTC. Translation gives CASSLGASAGSDEQFF. The entire variable domain, with the rest obtained from reference TRBV7-2 and TRBJ2-1, is as follows: GAGVSQSPSNKVTEKGKDVELRCDPISGHTALYWYRQSLGQGLEFLIYFQGNSAPDKSGLPSDRFSAERTGGSVSTLTIQRTQQEDSAVYLCASSLGASAGSDEQFFGPGTRLTVL.